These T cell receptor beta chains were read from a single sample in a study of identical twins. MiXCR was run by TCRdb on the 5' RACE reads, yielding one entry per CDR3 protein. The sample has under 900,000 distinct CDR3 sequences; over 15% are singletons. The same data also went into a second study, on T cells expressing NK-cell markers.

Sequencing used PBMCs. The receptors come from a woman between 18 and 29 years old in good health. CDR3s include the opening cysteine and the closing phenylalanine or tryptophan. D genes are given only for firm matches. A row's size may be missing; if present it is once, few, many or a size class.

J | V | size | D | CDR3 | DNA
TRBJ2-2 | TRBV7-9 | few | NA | CASSLGGSVTGELFF | TGTGCCAGCAGCTTAGGCGGGTCGGTCACCGGGGAGCTGTTTTTT
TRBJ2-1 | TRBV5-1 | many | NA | CASSRTGGAYNEQFF | TGCGCCAGCAGCCGCACTGGCGGGGCCTACAATGAGCAGTTCTTC
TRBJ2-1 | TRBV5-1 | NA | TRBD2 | CASSPDPFELAGGLLDEQFF | TGCGCCAGCAGCCCGGATCCCTTTGAACTAGCGGGAGGGCTTTTGGATGAGCAGTTCTTC
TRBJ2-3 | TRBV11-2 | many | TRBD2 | CASRALRGGSTQYF | TGTGCCAGCAGGGCTTTGCGGGGGGGTAGTACGCAGTATTTT
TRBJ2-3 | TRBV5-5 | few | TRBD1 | CASLQGTDTQYF | TGTGCCAGCCTACAGGGGACAGATACGCAGTATTTT
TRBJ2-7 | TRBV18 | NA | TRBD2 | CASSPRGGEDSYEQYF | TGTGCCAGCTCACCCCGGGGGGGCGAAGACTCCTACGAGCAGTACTTC
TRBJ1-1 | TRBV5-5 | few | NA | CASSLDRPTTEAFF | TGTGCCAGCAGCTTGGACAGGCCTACCACTGAAGCTTTCTTT
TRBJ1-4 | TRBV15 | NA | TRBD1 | CATSNSGTDEKLFF | TGTGCCACCAGCAACTCCGGGACAGATGAAAAACTGTTTTTT
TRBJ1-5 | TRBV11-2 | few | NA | CASSLKGNQPQHF | TGTGCCAGCAGCTTAAAAGGGAATCAGCCCCAGCATTTT
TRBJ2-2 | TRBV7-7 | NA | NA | CASSLRTPEDTGELFF | TGTGCTAGCAGCTTGAGGACACCAGAAGACACCGGGGAGCTGTTTTTT
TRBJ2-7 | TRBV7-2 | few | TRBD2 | CASSLAPEVAGSGYEQYF | TGTGCCAGCAGCTTAGCCCCGGAAGTAGCGGGATCGGGCTACGAGCAGTACTTC
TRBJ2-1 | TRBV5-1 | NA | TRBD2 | CASSYLSGSGSPYNEQFF | TGCGCCAGCAGCTACCTTAGCGGGTCGGGAAGCCCCTACAATGAGCAGTTCTTC
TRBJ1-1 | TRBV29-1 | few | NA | CSVSATGSNTEAFF | TGCAGCGTATCCGCCACAGGGTCGAACACTGAAGCTTTCTTT
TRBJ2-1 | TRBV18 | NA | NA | CASSPPGVGEQFF | TGTGCCAGCTCACCCCCAGGGGTAGGTGAGCAGTTCTTC
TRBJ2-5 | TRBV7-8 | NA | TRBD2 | CASSSFPGTSELETQYF | TGTGCCAGCAGCTCCTTCCCCGGGACTAGCGAATTGGAGACCCAGTACTTC
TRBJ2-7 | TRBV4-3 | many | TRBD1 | CASSRSGQGLVYEQYF | TGCGCCAGCAGCCGATCCGGACAGGGATTAGTCTACGAGCAGTACTTC
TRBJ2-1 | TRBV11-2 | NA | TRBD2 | CASSLSSGSPYNEQFF | TGTGCCAGCAGCTTATCTAGCGGGTCGCCCTACAATGAGCAGTTCTTC
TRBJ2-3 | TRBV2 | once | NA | CASKSGPTDTQYF | TGTGCCAGCAAAAGCGGACCGACAGATACGCAGTATTTT
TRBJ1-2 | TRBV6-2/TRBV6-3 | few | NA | CASSYVPGGYGYTF | TGTGCCAGCAGTTATGTGCCGGGTGGCTATGGCTACACCTTC
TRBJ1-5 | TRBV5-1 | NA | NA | CASSLEGTINQPQHF | TGCGCCAGCAGCTTGGAAGGGACAATTAATCAGCCCCAGCATTTT
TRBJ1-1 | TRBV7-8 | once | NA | CASSFSHGGGTEAFF | TGTGCCAGCAGCTTCTCCCACGGGGGGGGCACTGAAGCTTTCTTT
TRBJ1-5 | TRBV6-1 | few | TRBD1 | CASSARGSNQPQHF | TGTGCCAGCAGTGCCAGGGGGAGCAATCAGCCCCAGCATTTT
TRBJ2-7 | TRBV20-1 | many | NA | CSARLGSSEQYF | TGCAGTGCTAGGTTAGGAAGTAGCGAGCAGTACTTC
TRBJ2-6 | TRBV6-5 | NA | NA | CASSYVGLSSGANVLTF | TGTGCCAGCAGTTATGTGGGACTCAGCTCTGGGGCCAACGTCCTGACTTTC
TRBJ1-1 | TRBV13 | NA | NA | CASRSQDSEAFF | TGTGCCAGCAGAAGTCAGGACAGTGAAGCTTTCTTT
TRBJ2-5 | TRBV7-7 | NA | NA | CASSRSTVGETQYF | TGTGCTAGCAGCCGATCGACGGTTGGAGAGACCCAGTACTTC
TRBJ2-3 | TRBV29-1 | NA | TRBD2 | CSVALTSTSTDTQYF | TGCAGCGTTGCCCTGACTAGCACTTCCACAGATACGCAGTATTTT
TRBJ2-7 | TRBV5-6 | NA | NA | CASSFIYSPYEQYF | TGTGCCAGCAGCTTTATATACAGCCCCTACGAGCAGTACTTC
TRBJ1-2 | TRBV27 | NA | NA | CASSLSSASGAGDGYTF | TGTGCCAGCAGTTTATCGTCCGCAAGCGGGGCAGGGGATGGCTACACCTTC
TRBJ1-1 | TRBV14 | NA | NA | CASSQTALMNTEAFF | TGTGCCAGCAGCCAAACAGCTCTTATGAACACTGAAGCTTTCTTT
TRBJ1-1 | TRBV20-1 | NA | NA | CSARVWGGTEAFF | TGCAGTGCTAGAGTATGGGGGGGCACTGAAGCTTTCTTT
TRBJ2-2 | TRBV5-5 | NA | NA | CASSLNSPVGELFF | TGTGCCAGCAGCTTGAACTCCCCGGTCGGGGAGCTGTTTTTT
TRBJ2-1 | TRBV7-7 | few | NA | CASSLEQWSYNEQFF | TGTGCCAGCAGCTTAGAACAGTGGTCCTACAATGAGCAGTTCTTC
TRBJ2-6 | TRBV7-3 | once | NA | CASSPVAREGGAGANVLTF | TGTGCCAGCAGTCCCGTGGCGAGGGAGGGGGGAGCTGGGGCCAACGTCCTGACTTTC
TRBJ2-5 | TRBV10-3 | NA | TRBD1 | CATRDRAAETQYF | TGTGCCACCAGGGACAGGGCCGCGGAGACCCAGTACTTC
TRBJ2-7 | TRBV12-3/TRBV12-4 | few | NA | CASSWGLSTYEQYF | TGTGCCAGCAGTTGGGGGCTTTCGACCTACGAGCAGTACTTC
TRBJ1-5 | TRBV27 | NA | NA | CASSSGRPFDQPQHF | TGTGCCAGCAGTTCGGGTCGACCCTTCGATCAGCCCCAGCATTTT
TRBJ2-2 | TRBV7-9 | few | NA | CASTVIQEELFF | TGTGCCAGCACCGTAATTCAGGAGGAGCTGTTTTTT
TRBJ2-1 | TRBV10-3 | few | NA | CAISEEADYNEQFF | TGTGCCATCAGTGAAGAAGCGGATTACAATGAGCAGTTCTTC
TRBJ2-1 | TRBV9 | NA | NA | CASSVGSGEQFF | TGTGCCAGCAGCGTAGGCTCGGGGGAGCAGTTCTTC
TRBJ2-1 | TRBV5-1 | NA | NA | CASSLAPTGSSYNEQFF | TGCGCCAGCAGCTTGGCCCCTACCGGGAGCTCCTACAATGAGCAGTTCTTC
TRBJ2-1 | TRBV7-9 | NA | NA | CASSLAAVSYNEQFF | TGTGCCAGCAGCTTAGCAGCGGTCTCCTACAATGAGCAGTTCTTC
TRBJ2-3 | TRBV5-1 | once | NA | CASGDSGKDTQYF | TGCGCCAGCGGGGACTCAGGGAAAGATACGCAGTATTTT
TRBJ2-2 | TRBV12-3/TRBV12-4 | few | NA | CASSSRVAELFF | TGTGCCAGCAGTTCCCGAGTCGCGGAGCTGTTTTTT
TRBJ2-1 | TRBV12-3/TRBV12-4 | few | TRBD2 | CASSLAWTSGRGHEQFF | TGTGCCAGCAGTTTAGCCTGGACTAGCGGGAGGGGCCATGAGCAGTTCTTC
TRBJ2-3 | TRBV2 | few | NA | CASNYQGSTDTQYF | TGTGCCAGCAATTACCAGGGCTCCACAGATACGCAGTATTTT
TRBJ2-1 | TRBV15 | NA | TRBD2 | CATSSSAGRLQFF | TGTGCCACCAGCTCTTCAGCGGGAAGGCTCCAGTTCTTC
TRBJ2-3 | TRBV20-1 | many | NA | CSARVLTDTQYF | TGCAGTGCTAGGGTCCTCACAGATACGCAGTATTTT
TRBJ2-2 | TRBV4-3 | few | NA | CASSQNKIMAGRLGELFF | TGCGCCAGCAGCCAAAACAAGATAATGGCGGGGCGACTAGGGGAGCTGTTTTTT
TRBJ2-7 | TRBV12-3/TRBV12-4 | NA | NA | CASSRGRAGEQYF | TGTGCCAGCAGCCGTGGCAGGGCAGGTGAGCAGTACTTC
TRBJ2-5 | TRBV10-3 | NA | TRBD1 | CAISARGTGANQETQYF | TGTGCCATCAGTGCACGAGGGACAGGGGCGAACCAAGAGACCCAGTACTTC
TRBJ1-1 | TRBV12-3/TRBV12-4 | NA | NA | CASSSTEQETEAFF | TGTGCCAGCAGTTCCACAGAGCAGGAAACTGAAGCTTTCTTT
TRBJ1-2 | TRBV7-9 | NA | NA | CASSTGTRRGYTF | TGTGCCAGCAGCACGGGGACACGTCGAGGCTACACCTTC
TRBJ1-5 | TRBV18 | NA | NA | CASSPLRGNNNQPQHF | TGTGCCAGCTCACCACTGAGGGGAAATAACAATCAGCCCCAGCATTTT